A single sample gave rise to the 30 T cell receptor beta chains below, sequenced in a study of T cells in tuberculosis. Produced via immunoSEQ multiplex PCR; TCRdb's table is partial and in-frame only. Of roughly 31,000 clones in the sample, more than 70% are singletons; the top ten hold more than 4%. Time point described: new active TB diagnosis, blood taken before or within 7 days of starting treatment. The sequencing used PBMCs, collected at tuberculosis diagnosis. The source of these receptors is an adult with tuberculosis.

V usage is TRBV5-4 and J usage is TRBJ2-6; 9 bases align to TRBD1. The CDR3 contains 17 residues. CDR1 and CDR2 from the germline V gene are SGHNT and YYREEE (reference sequence). The trim removed 5 bases at V and 1 base at J, leaving 7 bases unmatched. The CDR3 loop is CASRKGQGWSGANVLTF. The DNA for the CDR3 is TGTGCCAGCAGAAAGGGACAGGGTTGGTCTGGGGCCAACGTCCTGACTTTC. Looking up the rest from reference TRBV5-4 and TRBJ2-6 gives the full variable domain: ETGVTQSPTHLIKTRGQQVTLRCSSQSGHNTVSWYQQALGQGPQFIFQYYREEENGRGNFPPRFSGLQFPNYSSELNVNALELDDSALYLCASRKGQGWSGANVLTFGAGSRLTVL.

The gene calls are TRBV28 and TRBJ1-4; D is possibly TRBD1 (6 bases). There are 15 residues in the CDR3. CDR1 and CDR2 (germline): MDHEN, SYDVKM. V was trimmed by 7 bases and J by 8 bases, leaving 20 bases between them. The CDR3 coding sequence is TGTGCCAGCACCGCCTCTCGGGGGGCCGGGGAAAAACTGTTTTTT. This gives the protein CASTASRGAGEKLFF.

This clone turned up a few times. V is TRBV7-2 and J is TRBJ1-2; D is unclear. In germline, CDR1 is SGHTA, CDR2 FQGNSA. Trimming took off 5 bases at V and 4 bases at J, with 5 bases between the two ends. The length of the CDR3 is 11 residues. The chain's CDR3 is CASSPGYGYTF. CDR3 in DNA: TGTGCCAGCAGCCCCGGCTATGGCTACACCTTC.

The chain has TRBV6-5 and TRBJ2-6, with 7 nucleotides matching TRBD1. The CDR3 sequence is 16 residues long. Trimming removed 4 bases from V and 2 bases from J; junction bases left unmatched: 5. Germline-derived CDR1 and CDR2 are MNHEY and SVGAGI. The CDR3 DNA is TGTGCCAGCAGTTTAGACAGGGTAGCTGGGGCCAACGTCCTGACTTTC. As protein: CASSLDRVAGANVLTF.

This clone came up once. The chain combines TRBV5-1 with TRBJ2-1; D possibly corresponds to TRBD2 (5 bases). V was cut by 6 bases and J by 3 bases, with 16 bases left in between. CDR1 is SGHRS, CDR2 YFSETQ, per germline. This CDR3 has 15 residues. The CDR3 nucleotides are TGCGCCAGCATCGAGGGAGACCGCCTCTACAATGAGCAGTTCTTC. Amino acids: CASIEGDRLYNEQFF.

In this sample, this clone turned up once. The chain employs TRBV18 and TRBJ2-1; 8 nucleotides line up with TRBD2. This CDR3 comprises 15 residues. CDR1 is KGHSH, CDR2 LQKENI, per germline. V lost 3 bases to trimming and J lost 4 bases; unmatched junction nucleotides: 5. The CDR3 region has the DNA TGTGCCAGCTCACCTAGCGGGACTGGGTACAATGAGCAGTTCTTC. Translation gives CASSPSGTGYNEQFF.

This chain links TRBV7-9 with TRBJ1-1; D not certain. CDR3 length: 13 amino acids. Germline V gene data show CDR1 as SEHNR and CDR2 as FQNEAQ (reference sequence). V was clipped by 0 bases and J by 5 bases, with 7 bases between them. CDR3 in amino acids: CASSLAAGTEAFF. Here the CDR3 DNA reads TGTGCCAGCAGCTTAGCGGCGGGGACTGAAGCTTTCTTT.

This clone was seen more than once but under ten times. The chain has TRBV5-4 and TRBJ1-2; no clear D. CDR3 length equals 14 residues. Trimming took 0 bases from V and 0 from J, leaving 6 bases between them. Germline CDR1 is SGHNT and CDR2 is YYREEE (reference sequence). CDR3 loop: CASSLAGTNYGYTF. The CDR3 DNA follows: TGTGCCAGCAGCTTGGCCGGGACTAACTATGGCTACACCTTC. The full variable domain, with the rest looked up from reference TRBV5-4 and TRBJ1-2, is ETGVTQSPTHLIKTRGQQVTLRCSSQSGHNTVSWYQQALGQGPQFIFQYYREEENGRGNFPPRFSGLQFPNYSSELNVNALELDDSALYLCASSLAGTNYGYTFGSGTRLTVV.

This clone has more than one count but fewer than ten. The rearrangement uses TRBV6-1 and TRBJ2-5; D ambiguous. CDR1 is MNHNS and CDR2 is SASEGT in the germline V gene. This CDR3 is built from 14 residues. The ends were cut back, 3 bases at V and 5 bases at J, with 13 bases in the middle. The CDR3 DNA follows: TGTGCCAGCAGTGACGATCCGAGCAGGGAGACCCAGTACTTC. As protein: CASSDDPSRETQYF.

The genes are TRBV27 and TRBJ2-2, with 11 bases that match TRBD2. V shed 7 bases, J shed 3 bases, and the junction held 7 bases outside the gene matches. Germline CDR1 and CDR2: MNHEY and SMNVEV (reference sequence). The length of the CDR3 is 16 residues. DNA of the CDR3: TGTGCCAGCACCCGACTAGCGGGGTCGTACACCGGGGAGCTGTTTTTT. Translation: CASTRLAGSYTGELFF.

The CDR3 nucleotides read TGTGCCTGGACTAGCGGGAGGGCACACACCGGGGAGCTGTTTTTT. Translated, it gives CAWTSGRAHTGELFF. V is TRBV30 and J is TRBJ2-2, with 12 bases aligning to TRBD2. This CDR3 is 15 amino acids long. The V and J ends lost 4 bases and 3 bases, in that order; junction bases with no gene match: 3. The germline gives CDR1 GTSNPN, CDR2 SVGIG (reference sequence).

The chain employs TRBV28 and TRBJ1-4, with D tentatively TRBD1 (6 bases). The V gene lost 3 bases and the J gene lost 7 bases, with 9 bases spanning the gap. Germline lookup yields CDR1 MDHEN and CDR2 SYDVKM. The CDR3 sequence is 13 residues long. The CDR3 DNA is TGTGCCAGCAGTTTCCAGGGGAGTGAAAAACTGTTTTTT. Translation: CASSFQGSEKLFF.

The J gene is TRBJ2-2, the V gene TRBV9; the match to TRBD1 covers 12 bases. CDR1 and CDR2 (germline): SGDLS, YYNGEE. V lost 5 bases, J lost 6 bases, and 8 bases stayed unmatched. The CDR3 length is 16 residues. The CDR3 nucleotides read TGTGCCAGCAGTGCACCGGGACAGGGGGCTTCCGGGGAGCTGTTTTTT. Amino acid sequence: CASSAPGQGASGELFF.

This clone has a single count. The V and J genes are TRBV19 and TRBJ2-1; the D is unclear. The CDR3 is 14 amino acids. Per germline, CDR1 LNHDA and CDR2 SQIVND (reference sequence). V was cut by 3 bases and J by 4 bases, with 10 bases left in between. The CDR3 region has the DNA TGTGCCAGTAGTATTTCCCCCCGTTACAATGAGCAGTTCTTC. Amino acids: CASSISPRYNEQFF.

This clone was seen more than once but under ten times. J is TRBJ1-4 and V is TRBV18; D gene ambiguous. This CDR3 comprises 14 residues. The V gene's germline CDR1 is KGHSH and CDR2 LQKENI. V dropped 6 bases and J dropped 0 bases, with 8 bases sitting between them. The CDR3, as DNA: TGTGCCAGCTCTCCGGTTGCAACTAATGAAAAACTGTTTTTT. Protein sequence: CASSPVATNEKLFF.

The chain couples TRBV5-4 to TRBJ2-3; 9 positions match TRBD2. CDR3 length: 18 residues. CDR1 and CDR2 (germline): SGHNT, YYREEE (reference sequence). The J segment lost 1 base and the V segment lost 6 bases, leaving 15 bases of the junction unmatched. The CDR3 spells CASNPRGGGAGRTDTQYF. The CDR3 DNA sequence: TGTGCCAGCAACCCCAGGGGCGGGGGGGCCGGGCGCACAGATACGCAGTATTTT.

This chain joins TRBV6-1 and TRBJ1-1, with D tentatively TRBD1 (5 bases). V dropped 4 bases and J dropped 2 bases, with 8 bases sitting between them. The CDR3 sequence is 13 residues long. Germline V gene lookup returns CDR1 MNHNS and CDR2 SASEGT. Written as DNA, the CDR3 is TGTGCCAGCAGTGCCAGGGCTAACACTGAAGCTTTCTTT. Translated, it gives CASSARANTEAFF.

In its sample, this clone was seen a few times. This rearrangement joins TRBV28 to TRBJ2-7; possibly TRBD2 for D (6 bases). The CDR3 has 13 amino acids. Trimming removed 3 bases from V and 4 bases from J, with 10 bases in between. The germline V gene encodes CDR1 MDHEN and CDR2 SYDVKM. CDR3 loop: CASSFRGLYEQYF. CDR3 bases: TGTGCCAGCAGTTTTCGGGGGTTGTACGAGCAGTACTTC.

The sample holds one count of this clone. The chain links TRBV19 to TRBJ1-1; no reliable D call. Germline-derived CDR1 and CDR2 are LNHDA and SQIVND (reference sequence). This CDR3 is built from 14 residues. V dropped 5 bases and J dropped 1 base, with 11 bases sitting between them. CDR3: CASSRPTANTEAFF. Written as DNA, the CDR3 is TGTGCCAGTAGTCGCCCTACAGCGAACACTGAAGCTTTCTTT.

This rearrangement joins TRBV9 to TRBJ2-3; tentative D call: TRBD1 (7 bases). CDR1 is SGDLS, CDR2 YYNGEE, per germline. The CDR3 has 15 residues. Trimming cost V 4 bases and J 6 bases, with 18 bases left between them. As DNA, the CDR3 is TGTGCCAGCAGCCCCAGTGGAGGGGGCGGGGATACGCAGTATTTT. Translating gives CASSPSGGGGDTQYF.

CDR3 DNA sequence: TGCAGCGTTGCGGCAGGAAGCACTGAAGCTTTCTTT. Its protein product is CSVAAGSTEAFF. The V and J genes are TRBV29-1 and TRBJ1-1; D unresolved. This CDR3 is 12 amino acids long. Deletions cut 4 bases from V and 4 bases from J, with 10 bases between. CDR1 SQVTM and CDR2 ANQGSEA come from the germline V gene.

The CDR3 DNA sequence: TGTGCCAGCAGCTTAAGCAGGGGGGCCTACAATGAGCAGTTCTTC. This gives the protein CASSLSRGAYNEQFF. The rearrangement uses TRBV7-3 and TRBJ2-1; a possible D gene is TRBD1 (7 bases). CDR1 and CDR2 from the germline V gene are SGHTA and FQGTGA. The CDR3 runs 15 residues. V lost 1 base and J lost 2, with 9 bases in between.

The chain has TRBV7-3 and TRBJ2-5, with 9 positions matching TRBD2. The ends lost 6 bases at V and 4 bases at J; junction bases unmatched: 6. This CDR3 has 14 amino acids. Germline V gene data show CDR1 as SGHTA and CDR2 as FQGTGA. The CDR3 DNA is TGTGCCAGCAGTAGTAGCGGGGGCGGAGAGACCCAGTACTTC. This sequence encodes CASSSSGGGETQYF.

V usage is TRBV27 and J usage is TRBJ2-7; 10 bases are shared with TRBD1. V lost 5 bases to trimming and J lost 6 bases; unmatched junction nucleotides: 13. The CDR3 is 16 amino acids. Germline CDR1 is MNHEY and CDR2 is SMNVEV (reference sequence). The CDR3, as DNA: TGTGCCAGCAGTCCGACAGGGGGCGCCGGGAGGGCCGAGCAGTACTTC. It encodes CASSPTGGAGRAEQYF.

The gene calls are TRBV7-8 and TRBJ2-6, with 10 bases lining up with TRBD1. The V and J ends lost 5 bases and 2 bases, in that order; junction bases with no gene match: 12. The germline gives CDR1 SGHVS, CDR2 FQNEAQ. This CDR3 is 19 amino acids long. The CDR3 loop is CASSPMMTGGVAGANVLTF. In nucleotides, the CDR3 is TGTGCCAGCAGCCCTATGATGACAGGGGGCGTCGCTGGGGCCAACGTCCTGACTTTC. Using reference TRBV7-8 and TRBJ2-6 for the parts outside the CDR3, the full variable domain is GAGVSQSPRYKVAKRGQDVALRCDPISGHVSLFWYQQALGQGPEFLTYFQNEAQLDKSGLPSDRFFAERPEGSVSTLKIQRTQQEDSAVYLCASSPMMTGGVAGANVLTFGAGSRLTVL.

The gene calls are TRBV19 and TRBJ1-1; D gene unclear. Germline V gene data show CDR1 as LNHDA and CDR2 as SQIVND (reference sequence). Between the trimmed V and J ends, which lost 5 bases and 0 bases, there was a span of 10 bases. The CDR3 is 14 residues long. For the CDR3, the DNA is TGTGCCAGTAGTTTTACGGGTTTGAACACTGAAGCTTTCTTT. Its translation is CASSFTGLNTEAFF.

The rearrangement links TRBV6-1 to TRBJ2-7; weak D call: TRBD1 (6 bases). The CDR3 has 16 amino acids. Germline values: CDR1 MNHNS, CDR2 SASEGT. Between the trimmed V and J ends, which lost 2 bases and 6 bases, there was a span of 20 bases. This CDR3 reads CASSESGVGASLEQYF. CDR3 DNA sequence: TGTGCCAGCAGTGAATCAGGGGTCGGCGCGTCCCTCGAGCAGTACTTC.

V and J are TRBV7-9 and TRBJ2-2; D might be TRBD2 (6 bases). In germline, CDR1 is SEHNR, CDR2 FQNEAQ (reference sequence). Trimming pared 2 bases from V and 0 bases from J, leaving 10 bases between. The CDR3 runs to 16 residues. The CDR3 bases are TGTGCCAGCAGCTTAAGGCGGGGCGCGAACACCGGGGAGCTGTTTTTT. Translation: CASSLRRGANTGELFF.

The chain has TRBV2 and TRBJ2-5, with unresolved D. The V and J ends lost 7 bases and 2 bases respectively, with 11 bases between them. Germline assignment: CDR1 SNHLY and CDR2 FYNNEI. The CDR3 totals 13 residues. The chain's CDR3 is CASTVSVQETQYF. For the CDR3, the DNA is TGTGCCAGCACAGTCAGCGTACAAGAGACCCAGTACTTC. The full variable domain, with the rest looked up from reference TRBV2 and TRBJ2-5, is EPEVTQTPSHQVTQMGQEVILRCVPISNHLYFYWYRQILGQKVEFLVSFYNNEISEKSEIFDDQFSVERPDGSNFTLKIRSTKLEDSAMYFCASTVSVQETQYFGPGTRLLVL.

This clone was seen only once. The chain joins TRBV30 to TRBJ1-1, with D unresolved. CDR1 is GTSNPN and CDR2 is SVGIG in the germline V gene (reference sequence). CDR3 length equals 14 residues. Trimming left V 0 bases short and J 9 bases short, with 17 bases between. CDR3 protein: CAWSVPRREGQAFF. As DNA, the CDR3 is TGTGCCTGGAGTGTACCCAGGAGGGAGGGCCAAGCTTTCTTT.